The source of this T cell receptor (beta chain) is a study of blood T cell repertoires in COVID-19 (dated by TCRdb to the early 2020s). About the study as a whole: Collaborator samples came from the United States, Italy and Spain and covered acute and convalescent phases of COVID-19. Where available, HLA class I and class II types were obtained from metadata supplied by the sample provider rather than from assay-based typing. The repertoires were made available in a free public database intended to serve as a resource for research on the immune response to SARS-CoV-2. The material from the prospective study consisted of cDNA or gDNA derived from T cells, B-cell-depleted T cells, or PBMCs. Nearly every sample came with metadata listing a de-identified subject ID, COVID-19 status, age in years and sex. Deeply sampled blood TCRbeta repertoires from subjects exposed to, actively infected with, or recovered from COVID-19 were included in the dataset. Samples were obtained from the ongoing ImmuneRACE study (first 160 participants) and from 1,254 subjects provided by 6 global collaborators. Here is what the overall study found, with its caveats: How much clinical and demographic metadata was included differed by source and by participant, and the metadata was provided uncurated.

Another Seattle source contributed samples from volunteer blood donors who had recovered from COVID-19. Collaborating institutions collected whole blood in K2EDTA tubes following their own protocols. For TCRbeta analysis, collaborators shipped samples in one of three forms: frozen whole blood, isolated PBMCs, or DNA extracted from either of those sample types. Remarks on this clone: Its binding antigen is unknown. No base quality information exists; no much larger clone differs at one position.

The CDR3 goes from the cysteine to the phenylalanine over 19 residues. Only the CDR3 part of the read is kept: 57 bases, read in frame from the first base. At the junction V is shortened by 3 bases and J by 0 bases; bases outside the gene matches: 7. Per the germline V gene (reference sequence), LGHDT is the CDR1 and YNNKEL is the CDR2. The immunoSEQ Assay, a bias-controlled multiplex PCR, was used to amplify TCRbeta CDR3 regions from genomic DNA. Under the source paper's analysis protocol: Nucleated cell counts per sample were estimated from amplification of reference gene primers within the assay. Sequence reads were collapsed and filtered to measure the absolute abundance of every unique TCRbeta CDR3 rearrangement. Productive Simpson clonality was computed per sample as the square root of Simpson's diversity index over productive rearrangements. Here the immuneACCESS table is served through TCRdb, limited to in-frame sequences with V and J called. Missing clones are a known gap in these copies; in checked studies unresolved V genes cover under half, and the rest lacks a known reason. V, J and clone size were drawn from that table, and D and trimming were deduced from the DNA. The sample table shows approximately 200,000 clones, and approximately 90% are seen once. The ten top clones hold approximately 6.2% of the sample.

The chain couples TRBV3-1 (or the pseudogene TRBV3-2) to TRBJ2-1, with 14 middle bases fitting TRBD2. This sequence was found in a man aged 55 to 70 who had recovered from COVID-19. The source material was peripheral blood. CDR3 reads: CASSHTGLAGVASYNEQFF. The DNA sequence is as follows: TGTGCCAGCAGCCATACGGGACTAGCGGGAGTAGCCTCCTACAATGAGCAGTTCTTC.